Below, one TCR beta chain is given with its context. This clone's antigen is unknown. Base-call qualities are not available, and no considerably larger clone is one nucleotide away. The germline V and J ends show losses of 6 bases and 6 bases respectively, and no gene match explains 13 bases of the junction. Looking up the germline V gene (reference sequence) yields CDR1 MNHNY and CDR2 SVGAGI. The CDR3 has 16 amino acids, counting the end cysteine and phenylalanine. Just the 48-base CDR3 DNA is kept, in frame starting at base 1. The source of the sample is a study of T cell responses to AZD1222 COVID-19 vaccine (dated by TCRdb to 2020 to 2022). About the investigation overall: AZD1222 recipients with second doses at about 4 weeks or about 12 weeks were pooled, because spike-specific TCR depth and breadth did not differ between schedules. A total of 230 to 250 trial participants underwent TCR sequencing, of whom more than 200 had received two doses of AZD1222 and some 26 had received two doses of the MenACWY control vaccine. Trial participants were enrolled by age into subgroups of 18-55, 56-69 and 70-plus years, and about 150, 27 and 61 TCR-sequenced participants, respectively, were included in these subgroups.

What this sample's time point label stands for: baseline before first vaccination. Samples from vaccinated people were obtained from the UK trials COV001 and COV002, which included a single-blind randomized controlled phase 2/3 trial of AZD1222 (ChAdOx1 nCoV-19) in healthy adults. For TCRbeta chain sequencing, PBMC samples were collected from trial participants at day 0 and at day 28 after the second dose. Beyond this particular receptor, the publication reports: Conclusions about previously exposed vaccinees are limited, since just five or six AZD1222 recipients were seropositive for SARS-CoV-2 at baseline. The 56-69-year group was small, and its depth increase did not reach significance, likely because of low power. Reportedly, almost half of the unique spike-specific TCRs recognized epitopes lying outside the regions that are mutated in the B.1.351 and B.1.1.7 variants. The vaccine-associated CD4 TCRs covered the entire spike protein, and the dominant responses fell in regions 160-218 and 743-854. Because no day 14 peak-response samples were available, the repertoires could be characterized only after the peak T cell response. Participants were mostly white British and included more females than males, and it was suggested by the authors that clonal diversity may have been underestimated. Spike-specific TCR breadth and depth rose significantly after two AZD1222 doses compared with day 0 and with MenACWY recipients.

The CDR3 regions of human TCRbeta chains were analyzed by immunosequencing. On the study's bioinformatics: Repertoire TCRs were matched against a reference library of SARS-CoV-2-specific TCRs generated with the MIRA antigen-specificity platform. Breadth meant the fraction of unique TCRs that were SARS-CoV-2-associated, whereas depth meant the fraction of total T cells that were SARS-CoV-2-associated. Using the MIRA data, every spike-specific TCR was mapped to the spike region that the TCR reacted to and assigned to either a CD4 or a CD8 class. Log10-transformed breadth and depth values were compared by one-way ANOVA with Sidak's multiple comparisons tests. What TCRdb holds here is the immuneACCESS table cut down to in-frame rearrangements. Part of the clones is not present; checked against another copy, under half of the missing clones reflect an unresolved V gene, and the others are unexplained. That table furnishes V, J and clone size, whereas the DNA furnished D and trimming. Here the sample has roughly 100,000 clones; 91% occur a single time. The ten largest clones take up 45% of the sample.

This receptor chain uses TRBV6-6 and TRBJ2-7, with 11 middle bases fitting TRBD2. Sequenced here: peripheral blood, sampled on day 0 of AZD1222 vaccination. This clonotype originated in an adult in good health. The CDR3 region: CASSAGSSGRAVEQYF. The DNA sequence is TGTGCCAGCAGCGCTGGCAGTAGCGGGAGGGCCGTCGAGCAGTACTTC.